Following are 23 T cell receptor beta chains from one sample sequenced in a study of blood T cell repertoires in COVID-19. Method: immunoSEQ multiplex PCR; TCRdb's copy keeps in-frame clones and lacks some. The data hold about 89,000 clones, with roughly 74% observed a single time. Material: peripheral blood. Every receptor here comes from a man in his 70s with COVID-19, enrolled during active disease.

The CDR3 is CASSPPGEARGAFF. The CDR3 nucleotides read TGTGCCAGCAGCCCGCCCGGGGAAGCTAGAGGGGCTTTCTTT. The rearrangement uses TRBV7-2 and TRBJ1-1; no firm D call. The germline V gene encodes CDR1 SGHTA and CDR2 FQGNSA. The V gene lost 5 bases and the J gene lost 11 bases, with 21 bases spanning the gap. The CDR3 has 14 amino acids.

This rearrangement joins TRBV12-3 or TRBV12-4 to TRBJ1-2; 7 bases align to TRBD1. J gave up 7 bases and V 1 base, and 3 bases lay outside the gene matches. This CDR3 is built from 13 residues. CDR3 DNA sequence: TGTGCCAGCAGTTTAGTTGACAGGGTTGGCTACACCTTC. Its protein product is CASSLVDRVGYTF.

The gene calls are TRBV18 and TRBJ1-6, with 12 positions matching TRBD1. CDR1 KGHSH and CDR2 LQKENI come from the germline V gene. Trimming removed 1 base from V and 0 bases from J; junction bases left unmatched: 7. The CDR3 consists of 20 residues. The CDR3 DNA sequence: TGTGCCAGCTCACCACGGTCGGGGACAGGGGGCGCCTCCTATAATTCACCCCTCCACTTT. It translates to CASSPRSGTGGASYNSPLHF. The entire variable domain, with the rest obtained from reference TRBV18 and TRBJ1-6, is as follows: NAGVMQNPRHLVRRRGQEARLRCSPMKGHSHVYWYRQLPEEGLKFMVYLQKENIIDESGMPKERFSAEFPKEGPSILRIQQVVRGDSAAYFCASSPRSGTGGASYNSPLHFGNGTRLTVT.

The CDR3 DNA is TGTGCCAGCAGCTTCCTATCACTAGGCGATACGCAGTATTTT. It codes for CASSFLSLGDTQYF. The chain has TRBV7-6 and TRBJ2-3; D is possibly TRBD2 (5 bases). The CDR3 consists of 14 residues. Germline values: CDR1 SGHVS, CDR2 FNYEAQ. Trimming pared 3 bases from V and 6 bases from J, leaving 13 bases between.

This clone was picked up many times. V usage is TRBV4-3 and J usage is TRBJ2-6; D is possibly TRBD1 (5 bases). This CDR3 is built from 17 residues. Trimming cost V 5 bases and J 0 bases, with 14 bases left between them. Germline lookup yields CDR1 LGHNA and CDR2 YSLEER. CDR3 sequence reads: CASSVSTEVSGANVLTF. CDR3 coding DNA: TGCGCCAGCAGCGTTTCGACAGAAGTCTCTGGGGCCAACGTCCTGACTTTC.

The chain employs TRBV27 and TRBJ2-1, with TRBD1 matching over 8 bases. The junction had 9 bases not matched to a gene; V was cut back by 5 bases and J by 3 bases. CDR1 and CDR2 (germline): MNHEY, SMNVEV (reference sequence). This CDR3 has 16 amino acids. This CDR3 is CASSEGPGTGYNEQFF. CDR3 sequence (DNA): TGTGCCAGCAGTGAAGGACCCGGGACAGGCTACAATGAGCAGTTCTTC.

J is TRBJ2-3 and V is TRBV11-3; no definite D call. The CDR3 length is 15 residues. Trimming took 4 bases from V and 4 from J, leaving 15 bases between them. The germline V gene has CDR1 SGHNT and CDR2 YENEEA. The CDR3 DNA reads TGTGCCAGCAGCTCCTACGCGTCAGGTCCAGATACGCAGTATTTT. This codes for CASSSYASGPDTQYF.

The sample holds many counts of this clone. The chain has TRBV7-9 and TRBJ2-5; the D gene is possibly TRBD2 (6 bases). This CDR3 spans 13 amino acids. Germline CDR1 reads SEHNR; CDR2 reads FQNEAQ (reference sequence). Trimming shortened V by 5 bases and J by 2 bases, and 9 bases separated the two germline ends. CDR3 loop: CASSRTIQETQYF. CDR3 bases: TGTGCCAGCAGCAGGACTATTCAAGAGACCCAGTACTTC.

This sequence joins TRBV29-1 and TRBJ2-3; 7 bases map to TRBD1. The CDR3 has 15 residues. Germline V gene lookup returns CDR1 SQVTM and CDR2 ANQGSEA. V lost 8 bases to trimming and J lost 5 bases; unmatched junction nucleotides: 16. CDR3 sequence reads: CSILGTAGLLDTQYF. Written as DNA, the CDR3 is TGCAGCATCCTAGGGACAGCTGGACTCCTAGATACGCAGTATTTT.

The chain carries TRBV7-9 and TRBJ2-3; weak D call: TRBD2 (7 bases). Germline CDR1 and CDR2: SEHNR and FQNEAQ (reference sequence). There are 15 residues in the CDR3. The V end was cut by 5 bases, the J end by 3 bases, with 15 bases between. CDR3 in DNA: TGTGCCAGCAGCCCTAAGCGGGACACAACAGATACGCAGTATTTT. Residues: CASSPKRDTTDTQYF.

The chain carries TRBV12-3 or TRBV12-4 and TRBJ2-5; D ambiguous. The CDR3 has 11 residues. Trimming removed 5 bases from V and 7 bases from J, with 8 bases in between. The CDR3 sequence: CASSTGWTQYF. The CDR3 nucleotides are TGTGCCAGCAGTACCGGGTGGACCCAGTACTTC.

V gene TRBV5-1 combines with J gene TRBJ2-1, with D perhaps matching TRBD2 (7 bases). The CDR3 is made up of 15 amino acids. The ends were cut back, 4 bases at V and 9 bases at J, with 20 bases in the middle. Germline CDR1 and CDR2: SGHRS and YFSETQ. This CDR3 reads CASSPGGGLDGEQFF. CDR3 sequence (DNA): TGCGCCAGCAGCCCAGGCGGGGGCCTCGACGGTGAGCAGTTCTTC.

This clone was counted once. This chain uses TRBV7-8 with TRBJ1-6, with 10 bases identical to TRBD1. This CDR3 contains 16 residues. Losses at the gene ends were 4 bases for V and 7 bases for J; bases not matched to a gene: 7. The germline V gene has CDR1 SGHVS and CDR2 FQNEAQ. CDR3 nucleotide sequence: TGTGCCAGCAGCTCGCGGGACAGGGGAAGCAATTCACCCCTCCACTTT. Translating gives CASSSRDRGSNSPLHF.

The rearrangement joins TRBV9 to TRBJ1-2, with D perhaps TRBD1 (5 bases). Trimming took 4 bases from V and 4 from J, leaving 14 bases between them. Germline loops: CDR1 SGDLS, CDR2 YYNGEE. The CDR3 sequence is 14 residues long. This CDR3 reads CASSYRGGLYGYTF. DNA for the CDR3: TGTGCCAGCAGCTATCGCGGGGGTCTCTATGGCTACACCTTC. Full variable domain (outside the CDR3, taken from reference TRBV9 and TRBJ1-2): DSGVTQTPKHLITATGQRVTLRCSPRSGDLSVYWYQQSLDQGLQFLIQYYNGEERAKGNILERFSAQQFPDLHSELNLSSLELGDSALYFCASSYRGGLYGYTFGSGTRLTVV.

The chain has TRBV6-5 and TRBJ2-7, with D possibly matching TRBD1 (7 bases). From germline, CDR1 is MNHEY and CDR2 SVGAGI. Between the trimmed V and J ends, which lost 7 bases and 5 bases, there was a span of 21 bases. This CDR3 is 15 amino acids long. The CDR3 loop reads CASIDGGGAIHEQYF. The CDR3 nucleotides are TGTGCCAGCATCGACGGAGGGGGCGCAATCCACGAGCAGTACTTC.

The CDR3 sequence is CASSSLDRGLANEKLFF. In DNA, the CDR3 is TGTGCCAGCAGTTCTCTAGACAGGGGGCTCGCTAATGAAAAACTGTTTTTT. The J gene is TRBJ1-4, the V gene TRBV28, with TRBD1 identical over 10 bases. Germline values: CDR1 MDHEN, CDR2 SYDVKM. V was clipped by 4 bases and J by 3 bases; unmatched bases: 8. The CDR3 spans 17 residues.

In this sample, this clone turned up once. V and J are TRBV5-4 and TRBJ2-7, with 11 positions matching TRBD2. Germline CDR1 SGHNT, CDR2 YYREEE (reference sequence). CDR3 length equals 16 residues. V dropped 3 bases and J dropped 2; count of bases not matched to a gene: 7. The CDR3 bases are TGTGCCAGCAGCTCAACCCTTAGCGGGAGGGCCTACGAGCAGTACTTC. It translates to CASSSTLSGRAYEQYF. Full variable domain (missing parts from reference TRBV5-4 and TRBJ2-7): ETGVTQSPTHLIKTRGQQVTLRCSSQSGHNTVSWYQQALGQGPQFIFQYYREEENGRGNFPPRFSGLQFPNYSSELNVNALELDDSALYLCASSSTLSGRAYEQYFGPGTRLTVT.

V gene TRBV7-3 combines with J gene TRBJ1-1, with 7 bases matching TRBD1. The germline CDR1 and CDR2 sequences are SGHTA and FQGTGA. The CDR3 has 14 amino acids. V lost 4 bases, J lost 4 bases, and 6 bases stayed unmatched. The DNA of the CDR3 is TGTGCCAGCAGCTCGACAGGGATGATCACTGAAGCTTTCTTT. It specifies CASSSTGMITEAFF.

The V gene is TRBV4-2, the J gene TRBJ2-3; the D gene is possibly TRBD2 (6 bases). The CDR3 has 15 amino acids. V was pared by 0 bases and J by 6 bases, with 13 bases between. Germline V gives CDR1 LGHNA, CDR2 YNFKEQ. CDR3 coding DNA: TGTGCCAGCAGCCAAGATTTGCGGGGAGCGGATACGCAGTATTTT. Translated: CASSQDLRGADTQYF.

The chain joins TRBV24-1 to TRBJ2-1, with 7 bases that match TRBD1. The ends lost 7 bases at V and 4 bases at J; junction bases unmatched: 9. The CDR3 spans 15 residues. Germline CDR1 reads KGHDR; CDR2 reads SFDVKD. The CDR3 bases are TGTGCCACCAGCTCCCTCCGGGACAGTTACAATGAGCAGTTCTTC. This gives the protein CATSSLRDSYNEQFF.

The CDR3 bases are TGTGCCAGCAGCCAAGACGCCGGGACAGGGGGTCTTTCACCCCTCCACTTT. Its translation: CASSQDAGTGGLSPLHF. This sequence joins TRBV4-2 and TRBJ1-6, with TRBD1 identical over 11 bases. The CDR3 consists of 17 residues. Germline V gene sequence: CDR1 LGHNA, CDR2 YNFKEQ. Losses at the gene ends were 0 bases for V and 9 bases for J; bases not matched to a gene: 7.

This chain links TRBV29-1 with TRBJ1-1; 7 nucleotides align to TRBD1. With 7 bases clipped from V and 4 bases from J, the junction kept 12 bases outside the gene matches. The CDR3 totals 14 residues. The germline V gene encodes CDR1 SQVTM and CDR2 ANQGSEA. CDR3 sequence (DNA): TGCAGCGCCAACCTCAGGGGGGCCGGCACTGAAGCTTTCTTT. Protein product: CSANLRGAGTEAFF.

The V and J genes are TRBV19 and TRBJ2-7; 9 nucleotides match TRBD2. With 8 bases clipped from V and 4 bases from J, the junction kept 6 bases outside the gene matches. This CDR3 has 13 amino acids. Per the germline V gene, CDR1 is LNHDA and CDR2 is SQIVND (reference sequence). CDR3: CASGGLAGYEQYF. In DNA, the CDR3 is TGTGCCAGTGGGGGACTAGCTGGATACGAGCAGTACTTC.